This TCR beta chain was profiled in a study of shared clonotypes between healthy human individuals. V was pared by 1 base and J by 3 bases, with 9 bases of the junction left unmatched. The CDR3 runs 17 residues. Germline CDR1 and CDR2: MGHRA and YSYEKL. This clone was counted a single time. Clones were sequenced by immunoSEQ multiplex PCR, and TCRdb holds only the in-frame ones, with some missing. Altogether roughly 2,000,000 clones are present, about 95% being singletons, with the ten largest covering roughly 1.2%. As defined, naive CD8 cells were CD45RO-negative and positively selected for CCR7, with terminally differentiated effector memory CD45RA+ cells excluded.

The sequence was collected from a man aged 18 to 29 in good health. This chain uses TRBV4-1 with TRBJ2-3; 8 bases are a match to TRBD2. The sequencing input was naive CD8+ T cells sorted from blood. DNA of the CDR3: TGCGCCAGCAGCCAAGCGGCCGGACTAGCCGGGACAGATACGCAGTATTTT. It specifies CASSQAAGLAGTDTQYF.